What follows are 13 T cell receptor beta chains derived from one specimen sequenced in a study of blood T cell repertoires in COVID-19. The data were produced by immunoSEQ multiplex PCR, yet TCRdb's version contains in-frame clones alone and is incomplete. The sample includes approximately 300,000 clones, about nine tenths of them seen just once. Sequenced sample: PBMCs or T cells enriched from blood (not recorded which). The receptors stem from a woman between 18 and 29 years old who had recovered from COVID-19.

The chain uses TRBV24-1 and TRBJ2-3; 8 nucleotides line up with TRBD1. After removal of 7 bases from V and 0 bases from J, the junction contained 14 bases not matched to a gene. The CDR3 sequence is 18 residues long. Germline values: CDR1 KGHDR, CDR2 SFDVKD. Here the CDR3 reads CATSGYTPRGQSTDTQYF. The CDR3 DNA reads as TGTGCCACCAGCGGCTACACCCCCAGGGGGCAAAGCACAGATACGCAGTATTTT.

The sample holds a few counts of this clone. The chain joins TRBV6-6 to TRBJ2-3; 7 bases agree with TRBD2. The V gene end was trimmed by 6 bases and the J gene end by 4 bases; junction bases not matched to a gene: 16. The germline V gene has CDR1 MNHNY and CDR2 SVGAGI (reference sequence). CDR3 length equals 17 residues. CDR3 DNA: TGTGCCAGCAGCCGATTACGGACGGCGGGGGAATCAGATACGCAGTATTTT. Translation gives CASSRLRTAGESDTQYF.

Here the CDR3 reads CASSVEWATNTGELFF. In DNA, the CDR3 is TGTGCCAGCAGCGTAGAGTGGGCAACGAACACCGGGGAGCTGTTTTTT. This chain uses TRBV9 with TRBJ2-2; no clear D. Germline CDR1 SGDLS, CDR2 YYNGEE. The length of the CDR3 is 16 residues. V lost 0 bases and J lost 0, with 9 bases in between.

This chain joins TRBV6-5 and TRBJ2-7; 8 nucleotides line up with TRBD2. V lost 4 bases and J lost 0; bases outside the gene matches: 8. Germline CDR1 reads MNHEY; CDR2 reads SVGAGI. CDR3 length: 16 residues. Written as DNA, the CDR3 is TGTGCCAGCAGTTCCCCAAGCGGGGGAGCCTCCTACGAGCAGTACTTC. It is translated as CASSSPSGGASYEQYF.

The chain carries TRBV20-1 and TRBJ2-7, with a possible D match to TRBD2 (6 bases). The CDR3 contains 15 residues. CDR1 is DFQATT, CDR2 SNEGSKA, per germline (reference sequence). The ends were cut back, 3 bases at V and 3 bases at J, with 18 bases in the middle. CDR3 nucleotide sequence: TGCAGTGCTAGTGGAGGGCCCCTTAGCGGCTACGAGCAGTACTTC. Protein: CSASGGPLSGYEQYF.

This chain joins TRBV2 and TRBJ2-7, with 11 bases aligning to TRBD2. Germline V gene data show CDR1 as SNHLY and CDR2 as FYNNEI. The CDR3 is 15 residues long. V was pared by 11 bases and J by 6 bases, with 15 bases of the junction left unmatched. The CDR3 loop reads CAGALLAGVAGEQYF. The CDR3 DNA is TGTGCCGGGGCGCTACTAGCGGGAGTGGCGGGCGAGCAGTACTTC.

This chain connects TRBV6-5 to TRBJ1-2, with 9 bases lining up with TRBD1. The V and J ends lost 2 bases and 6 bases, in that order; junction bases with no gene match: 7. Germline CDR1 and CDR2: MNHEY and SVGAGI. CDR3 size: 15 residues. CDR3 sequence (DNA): TGTGCCAGCAGTTACCCTGGACAGGGGACTAATGGCTACACCTTC. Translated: CASSYPGQGTNGYTF.

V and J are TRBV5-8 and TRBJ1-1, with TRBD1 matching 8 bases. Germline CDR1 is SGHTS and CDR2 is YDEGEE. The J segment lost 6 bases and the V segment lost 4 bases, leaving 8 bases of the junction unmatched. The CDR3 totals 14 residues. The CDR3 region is CASSPELTGAEAFF. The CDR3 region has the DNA TGTGCCAGCAGCCCTGAACTGACAGGGGCTGAAGCTTTCTTT.

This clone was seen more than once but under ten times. CDR3 sequence: CASSPSRGPYEQYF. In DNA form, the CDR3 reads TGTGCCAGCAGCCCGAGCAGGGGTCCCTACGAGCAGTACTTC. The genes are TRBV7-8 and TRBJ2-7; D may be TRBD1 (6 bases). The CDR3 has 14 amino acids. V lost 5 bases and J lost 2, with 13 bases in between. From germline, CDR1 is SGHVS and CDR2 FQNEAQ.

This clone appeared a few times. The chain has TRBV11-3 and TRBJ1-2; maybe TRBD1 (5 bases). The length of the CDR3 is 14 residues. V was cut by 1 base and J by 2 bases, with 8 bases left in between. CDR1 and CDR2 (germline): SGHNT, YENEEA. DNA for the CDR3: TGTGCCAGCAGCTTAGGTGCAGGGAACTATGGCTACACCTTC. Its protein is CASSLGAGNYGYTF.

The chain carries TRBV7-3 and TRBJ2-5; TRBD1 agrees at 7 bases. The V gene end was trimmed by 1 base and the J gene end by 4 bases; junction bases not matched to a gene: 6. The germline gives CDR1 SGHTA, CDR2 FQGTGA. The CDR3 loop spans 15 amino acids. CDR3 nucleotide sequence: TGTGCCAGCAGCTTAAGAGGACAGGTTGGAGAGACCCAGTACTTC. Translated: CASSLRGQVGETQYF.

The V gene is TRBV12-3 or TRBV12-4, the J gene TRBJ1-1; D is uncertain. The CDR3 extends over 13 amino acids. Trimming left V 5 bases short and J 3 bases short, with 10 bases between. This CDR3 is CASSPGLYTEAFF. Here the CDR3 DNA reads TGTGCCAGCAGTCCCGGGTTATACACTGAAGCTTTCTTT.

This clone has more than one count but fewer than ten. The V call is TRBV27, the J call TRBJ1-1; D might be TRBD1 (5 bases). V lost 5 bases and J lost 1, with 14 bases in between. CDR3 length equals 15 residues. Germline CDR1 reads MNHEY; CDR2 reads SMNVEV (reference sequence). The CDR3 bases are TGTGCCAGCAGTCCCCCGGCCAGGGAGAACACTGAAGCTTTCTTT. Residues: CASSPPARENTEAFF.